Following are 9 T cell receptor beta chains from one sample sequenced in a study of T cells after yellow fever vaccination. TCRdb re-called the 5' RACE reads with MiXCR, one entry per CDR3 protein. Of hundreds of thousands of distinct CDR3 sequences in the sample, 9% to 15% were seen once. The source material was PBMCs, sampled on the day of the yellow fever booster vaccination. All receptors derive from a man younger than 45 who received the YFV17D yellow fever vaccine.

The CDR3 sequence: CASSLSRGNTGELFF. The CDR3 region has the DNA TGCGCCAGCAGCTTGTCACGGGGGAACACCGGGGAGCTGTTTTTT. The chain recombines TRBV5-1 with TRBJ2-2; tentatively, D is TRBD2 (5 bases). Germline CDR1 reads SGHRS; CDR2 reads YFSETQ. V was pared by 1 base and J by 1 base, with 8 bases between. CDR3 length: 15 amino acids.

This clonotype has ten or more counts. V usage is TRBV4-2 and J usage is TRBJ2-7; D unclear. V lost 0 bases, J lost 0 bases, and 6 bases lay in between. The length of the CDR3 is 14 residues. CDR1 LGHNA and CDR2 YNFKEQ come from the germline V gene. The CDR3 region is CASSQDDGSYEQYF. The CDR3 bases are TGTGCCAGCAGCCAAGACGACGGCTCCTACGAGCAGTACTTC.

Only a few counts were recorded for this clonotype. The CDR3 DNA follows: TGCAGTGCAGGGGGAGGGAATCAGGGCACTGAAGCTTTCTTT. This translates into CSAGGGNQGTEAFF. V and J are TRBV20-1 and TRBJ1-1, with D possibly being TRBD1 (6 bases). CDR3 length: 14 amino acids. Germline V lookup: CDR1 DFQATT, CDR2 SNEGSKA (reference sequence). The germline V and J ends were trimmed by 6 bases and 4 bases, with 18 bases remaining between them.

V is TRBV20-1 and J is TRBJ2-1; D possibly corresponds to TRBD2 (6 bases). V dropped 0 bases and J dropped 0 bases, with 12 bases sitting between them. This CDR3 region has 16 residues. Germline V gene sequence: CDR1 DFQATT, CDR2 SNEGSKA (reference sequence). The CDR3 region has the DNA TGCAGTGCTAGAGATCTGGGGGGTGGCTCCTACAATGAGCAGTTCTTC. This translates into CSARDLGGGSYNEQFF.

CDR3 nucleotides: TGTGCCAGCCCAAGGCAAGCGGGAGACACCGGGGAGCTGTTTTTT. This translates into CASPRQAGDTGELFF. The chain links TRBV18 to TRBJ2-2; 8 positions agree with TRBD2. CDR3 length: 15 residues. J was trimmed by 3 bases and V by 8 bases; bases with no gene match: 8. Germline V gene data show CDR1 as KGHSH and CDR2 as LQKENI.

The chain couples TRBV11-2 to TRBJ2-5, with TRBD1 as a possible D gene (6 bases). Trimming removed 0 bases from V and 1 base from J, with 12 bases in between. Germline V gene data show CDR1 as SGHAT and CDR2 as FQNNGV. This CDR3 comprises 16 residues. The CDR3 nucleotides are TGTGCCAGCAGCTTAGAGGGAGCAGGGGCCCAAGAGACCCAGTACTTC. It is translated as CASSLEGAGAQETQYF.

This clonotype was seen only a few times. The genes are TRBV24-1 and TRBJ2-7; D is uncertain. The CDR3 is made up of 15 amino acids. The germline V gene has CDR1 KGHDR and CDR2 SFDVKD. The V end was cut by 3 bases, the J end by 2 bases, with 13 bases between. CDR3 sequence (DNA): TGTGCCACCAGTGATAGTTCAAGTCGGACCTACGAGCAGTACTTC. This gives the protein CATSDSSSRTYEQYF.

This clonotype has only a few counts. V and J are TRBV20-1 and TRBJ2-5, with 11 bases lining up with TRBD2. The germline V gene has CDR1 DFQATT and CDR2 SNEGSKA (reference sequence). V trimming: 4 bases; J trimming: 4 bases; junction bases outside the gene matches: 5. The CDR3 totals 14 residues. The DNA for the CDR3 is TGCAGTGCTATCTGGACTAGCGGGTTAGAGACCCAGTACTTC. This sequence encodes CSAIWTSGLETQYF.

In this sample, this clonotype turned up a few times. In DNA form, the CDR3 reads TGCGCCAGCAGCCAAGATCCCCCCAGGCGGACAGGAAAAGTGGAGCAGTTCTTC. It specifies CASSQDPPRRTGKVEQFF. This chain joins TRBV4-1 and TRBJ2-1; 7 bases align to TRBD1. The J segment lost 10 bases and the V segment lost 0 bases, leaving 18 bases of the junction unmatched. This CDR3 comprises 18 residues. The germline CDR1 and CDR2 sequences are MGHRA and YSYEKL.